A single sample gave rise to the 22 T cell receptor beta chains below, sequenced in a study of neurological immune-mediated disorders. In TCRdb, the 5' RACE reads were re-called with MiXCR into one record per CDR3 protein. The sample gives 30,000 to 35,000 distinct CDR3 sequences, around a quarter of which show up once; about 27% is in the top ten. Sequenced: CD4+ T cells from blood. The receptors were gathered from a middle-aged man with HTLV-1-associated myelopathy (HAM/TSP).

This clonotype was recorded once. The V call is TRBV5-1, the J call TRBJ1-1; 8 bases line up with TRBD1. Germline trimming cut 3 bases from V and 3 bases from J; bases unmatched to any gene: 4. This CDR3 has 14 residues. Per the germline V gene, CDR1 is SGHRS and CDR2 is YFSETQ. The CDR3 coding sequence is TGCGCCAGCAGCTGGGGACAGGCCTACACTGAAGCTTTCTTT. Its protein product is CASSWGQAYTEAFF.

Many counts were recorded for this clonotype. V is TRBV29-1 and J is TRBJ2-5; the D gene is possibly TRBD1 (6 bases). Per germline, CDR1 SQVTM and CDR2 ANQGSEA. The CDR3 extends over 13 amino acids. Trimming left V 5 bases short and J 2 bases short, with 12 bases between. CDR3 protein: CSVSWTAQETQYF. Here the CDR3 DNA reads TGCAGCGTTTCCTGGACAGCTCAAGAGACCCAGTACTTC.

The V and J genes are TRBV7-3 and TRBJ2-2; TRBD1 might be the D (6 bases). Germline V CDR1 and CDR2: SGHTA, FQGTGA. The CDR3 covers 15 residues. Trimming removed 4 bases from V and 6 bases from J, with 15 bases in between. CDR3 nucleotide sequence: TGTGCCAGCAGCTCGGCAGGGGAAAGGGCCGGGGAGCTGTTTTTT. This translates into CASSSAGERAGELFF. Combining the CDR3 with reference TRBV7-3 and TRBJ2-2 gives the whole variable domain GAGVSQTPSNKVTEKGKYVELRCDPISGHTALYWYRQSLGQGPEFLIYFQGTGAADDSGLPNDRFFAVRPEGSVSTLKIQRTERGDSAVYLCASSSAGERAGELFFGEGSRLTVL.

This clonotype was found a few times. The rearrangement links TRBV5-1 to TRBJ2-7; no clear D. The CDR3 is 13 residues long. CDR1 and CDR2 (germline): SGHRS, YFSETQ. V gave up 7 bases and J gave up 3 bases, with 14 bases separating them. CDR3 DNA sequence: TGCGCCAGCTCGGGCGTTGTAGACTACGAGCAGTACTTC. The encoded protein is CASSGVVDYEQYF.

This clonotype was detected many times. This rearrangement joins TRBV6-5 to TRBJ1-5, with 7 bases identical to TRBD1. This CDR3 contains 14 residues. Trimming removed 6 bases from V and 6 bases from J; junction bases left unmatched: 8. Germline-derived CDR1 and CDR2 are MNHEY and SVGAGI. CDR3 coding DNA: TGTGCCAGCAGCCCAGACAGGGATGGTCAGCCCCAGCATTTT. Amino acid sequence: CASSPDRDGQPQHF.

This clonotype was counted many times. The rearrangement joins TRBV15 to TRBJ2-2, with 9 nucleotides matching TRBD1. Looked up from germline, CDR1 is LNHNV and CDR2 is YYDKDF (reference sequence). Trimming removed 3 bases from V and 2 bases from J; junction bases left unmatched: 1. The CDR3 totals 15 residues. The CDR3 here is CATSRDRGNTGELFF. For the CDR3, the DNA is TGTGCCACCAGCAGGGACAGGGGAAACACCGGGGAGCTGTTTTTT.

The chain is built from TRBV5-4 and TRBJ2-7; D gene unclear. V lost 0 bases, J lost 2 bases, and 9 bases lay in between. The length of the CDR3 is 14 residues. The germline V gene encodes CDR1 SGHNT and CDR2 YYREEE (reference sequence). Here the CDR3 reads CASSLDLSPYEQYF. DNA of the CDR3: TGTGCCAGCAGCTTGGACTTATCTCCCTACGAGCAGTACTTC. Together with reference TRBV5-4 and TRBJ2-7, the CDR3 gives the full variable domain: ETGVTQSPTHLIKTRGQQVTLRCSSQSGHNTVSWYQQALGQGPQFIFQYYREEENGRGNFPPRFSGLQFPNYSSELNVNALELDDSALYLCASSLDLSPYEQYFGPGTRLTVT.

In this sample, this clonotype turned up many times. The chain couples TRBV12-3 or TRBV12-4 to TRBJ1-1, with a tentative D call TRBD1 (5 bases). This CDR3 region has 16 residues. V lost 3 bases, J lost 7 bases, and 21 bases lay in between. Written as DNA, the CDR3 is TGTGCCAGCAGTTTGAACTCCTGGGGCGAGGTTTTTGAAGCTTTCTTT. Encoded protein: CASSLNSWGEVFEAFF.

This clonotype was counted at least ten times. V usage is TRBV20-1 and J usage is TRBJ1-5, with D uncertain. This CDR3 is built from 14 residues. Germline V gene data show CDR1 as DFQATT and CDR2 as SNEGSKA (reference sequence). V gave up 3 bases and J gave up 4 bases, with 13 bases separating them. The CDR3, as DNA: TGCAGTGCTAGCTTGGGCCCGGGGAATCAGCCCCAGCATTTT. The encoded protein is CSASLGPGNQPQHF.

The rearrangement links TRBV5-1 to TRBJ2-1, with 8 bases fitting TRBD2. This CDR3 has 16 amino acids. CDR1 and CDR2 (germline): SGHRS, YFSETQ. V lost 0 bases and J lost 2; bases outside the gene matches: 4. The CDR3 sequence: CASSLGSGVAYNEQFF. CDR3 nucleotides: TGCGCCAGCAGCTTGGGTAGCGGGGTAGCCTACAATGAGCAGTTCTTC.

The chain uses TRBV5-1 and TRBJ1-1, with D perhaps TRBD1 (5 bases). Per the germline V gene, CDR1 is SGHRS and CDR2 is YFSETQ. The CDR3 is 13 amino acids. Trimming pared 9 bases from V and 1 base from J, leaving 13 bases between. CDR3: CAIFRVRNTEAFF. DNA for the CDR3: TGCGCCATCTTCAGGGTAAGGAACACTGAAGCTTTCTTT.

V usage is TRBV18 and J usage is TRBJ2-3, with D possibly matching TRBD1 (6 bases). Germline V gene data show CDR1 as KGHSH and CDR2 as LQKENI. The CDR3 loop spans 15 amino acids. The V end was cut by 3 bases, the J end by 4 bases, with 14 bases between. The CDR3 DNA is TGTGCCAGCTCACCTGGGGCAGGGGAAGCAGATACGCAGTATTTT. Translation gives CASSPGAGEADTQYF.

J is TRBJ2-1 and V is TRBV5-4; the match to TRBD2 covers 9 bases. This CDR3 is built from 15 residues. Trimming took 0 bases from V and 8 from J; bases not matched to a gene: 6. CDR1 and CDR2 (germline): SGHNT, YYREEE (reference sequence). CDR3 nucleotides: TGTGCCAGCAGCTTGGGCGGGAGGGCCTCTTATGAGCAGTTCTTC. Translation gives CASSLGGRASYEQFF.

This clonotype has ten or more counts. CDR3 region: CASSLGSTGLYNEQFF. As DNA, the CDR3 is TGCGCCAGCAGCTTGGGATCGACAGGATTATACAATGAGCAGTTCTTC. The chain joins TRBV5-1 to TRBJ2-1; a possible D gene is TRBD1 (6 bases). CDR1 and CDR2 (germline): SGHRS, YFSETQ. The CDR3 totals 16 residues. Trimming took off 0 bases at V and 4 bases at J, with 14 bases between the two ends.

This clonotype was counted many times. The gene calls are TRBV5-1 and TRBJ2-1; the D is unclear. Per the germline V gene, CDR1 is SGHRS and CDR2 is YFSETQ. Trimming pared 4 bases from V and 9 bases from J, leaving 14 bases between. This CDR3 has 13 residues. The CDR3, as DNA: TGCGCCAGCAGCCCCCGGACGGATACTGAGCAGTTCTTC. Protein product: CASSPRTDTEQFF.

The rearrangement joins TRBV20-1 to TRBJ1-3; unclear D gene. The CDR3 runs to 13 residues. Looked up from germline, CDR1 is DFQATT and CDR2 is SNEGSKA (reference sequence). Trimming stripped 3 bases from V and 4 bases from J, with 10 bases between. CDR3 loop: CSASVGLGNTIYF. The CDR3 DNA follows: TGCAGTGCTAGTGTGGGGTTAGGAAACACCATATATTTT.

The table lists this clonotype with many counts. The chain has TRBV10-1 and TRBJ2-1; D might be TRBD2 (6 bases). Per the germline V gene, CDR1 is WNHNN and CDR2 is SYGVQD (reference sequence). Trimming took off 1 base at V and 10 bases at J, with 11 bases between the two ends. The CDR3 runs to 13 residues. The CDR3 loop reads CASSEYRAGEQFF. The DNA for the CDR3 is TGCGCCAGCAGTGAGTACCGGGCGGGGGAGCAGTTCTTC.

This clonotype was found many times. This chain joins TRBV4-2 and TRBJ1-2; possible D gene TRBD1, 6 bases. This CDR3 comprises 17 residues. The ends were cut back, 0 bases at V and 7 bases at J, with 21 bases in the middle. The germline CDR1 and CDR2 sequences are LGHNA and YNFKEQ. CDR3 sequence: CASSQEGTYGLRGGYTF. CDR3 DNA: TGTGCCAGCAGCCAAGAGGGGACATATGGGCTACGAGGTGGCTACACCTTC.

This clonotype was picked up many times. This chain connects TRBV7-2 to TRBJ2-5; tentative D call: TRBD2 (6 bases). Trimming took 6 bases from V and 1 from J, leaving 9 bases between them. The CDR3 is made up of 13 amino acids. The germline gives CDR1 SGHTA, CDR2 FQGNSA. The CDR3 protein is CASRRGIQETQYF. The CDR3 region has the DNA TGTGCCAGCAGACGCGGGATCCAAGAGACCCAGTACTTC. The whole variable domain, remainder taken from reference TRBV7-2 and TRBJ2-5, is GAGVSQSPSNKVTEKGKDVELRCDPISGHTALYWYRQSLGQGLEFLIYFQGNSAPDKSGLPSDRFSAERTGGSVSTLTIQRTQQEDSAVYLCASRRGIQETQYFGPGTRLLVL.

This clonotype was found many times. The rearrangement joins TRBV18 to TRBJ2-3; D is uncertain. This CDR3 is 15 amino acids long. V was cut by 5 bases and J by 3 bases, with 15 bases left in between. Per germline, CDR1 KGHSH and CDR2 LQKENI. In DNA form, the CDR3 reads TGTGCCAGCTCATCCAGCTCAGCCCTTACAGATACGCAGTATTTT. It codes for CASSSSSALTDTQYF.

This clonotype was counted at least ten times. The chain combines TRBV11-2 with TRBJ1-1, with a possible D match to TRBD1 (5 bases). Trimming shortened V by 5 bases and J by 5 bases, and 12 bases separated the two germline ends. Germline V gene sequence: CDR1 SGHAT, CDR2 FQNNGV. The CDR3 totals 13 residues. CDR3 residues: CASSSDSMTEAFF. CDR3 DNA sequence: TGTGCCAGCAGCAGCGACAGTATGACTGAAGCTTTCTTT.

This clonotype was recorded many times. CDR3 coding DNA: TGCAGCGTTGAATTGACAGGCGGCACCGGGGAGCTGTTTTTT. Protein: CSVELTGGTGELFF. The chain recombines TRBV29-1 with TRBJ2-2; TRBD1 is a possible D gene (6 bases). The germline gives CDR1 SQVTM, CDR2 ANQGSEA. The V end was cut by 2 bases, the J end by 4 bases, with 11 bases between. This CDR3 contains 14 residues.